This TCR beta chain was identified in a study of blood T cell repertoires in COVID-19. Overall study: Specimens from acute and convalescent COVID-19 originated in the United States, Italy and Spain. T cells, B-cell-depleted T cells, or PBMCs supplied cDNA or gDNA.

Original analysis: Reference gene primer amplification gave estimated nucleated cell counts. This table comes from immunoSEQ multiplex PCR, and its TCRdb copy is limited to in-frame clones, with some not included. Clonal size and the V and J genes are those of that table, whereas D and trimming came from the DNA. The profile covers under 300,000 clones, with 75% to 90% appearing a single time and less than 5% taken by the ten largest. CDR3 size: 15 residues. V lost 2 bases to trimming and J lost 2 bases; unmatched junction nucleotides: 4. Germline V CDR1 and CDR2: KGHSH, LQKENI. Source material: peripheral blood. The clonotype comes from a middle-aged woman who had recovered from COVID-19. The genes are TRBV18 and TRBJ2-3, with TRBD1 identical over 7 bases. CDR3 nucleotide sequence: TGTGCCAGCTCACCAAAAGGGGGCCACACAGATACGCAGTATTTT. It yields the protein CASSPKGGHTDTQYF.